The entry that follows covers one T cell receptor (beta chain) sequence. Patients with a history of autoimmune disease or on systemic immunosuppression were excluded. V lost 7 bases and J lost 3, with 12 bases in between. CDR1 is MNHEY, CDR2 SVGAGI, per germline. There are 13 residues in the CDR3. The data are from a study of OX40 agonist ivuxolimab in advanced cancers. TCRdb keeps only in-frame clones here, not all; method: immunoSEQ multiplex PCR. The top ten hold 1.5% to 2% of the sample, which has more than 80,000 clones, about 86% seen once. This TCR derives from an adult with an advanced solid tumor such as melanoma, head and neck, liver or kidney cancer. Sequences were derived from CD4+ or CD8+ T cells sorted from blood, sampled in a trial of the OX40 agonist ivuxolimab. The chain employs TRBV6-5 and TRBJ1-2; D gene unclear. The CDR3 region has the DNA TGTGCCAGCACCTCTAATGGCGACTATGGCTACACCTTC. Translating it yields CASTSNGDYGYTF.